The next 10 T cell receptor beta chains were all read from a single sample in a study of PD-1 blockade in mismatch repair-deficient tumors. Repertoires were generated with immunoSEQ multiplex PCR, while TCRdb's copy carries only in-frame clones and drops some. The sample shows 55,000 to 85,000 clones, more than 75% of them seen only once. Sequencing used peripheral blood, obtained 2 weeks after starting pembrolizumab. The receptors were gathered from an adult with mismatch repair-deficient cancer.

V usage is TRBV5-5 and J usage is TRBJ2-2, with 11 bases lining up with TRBD1. V lost 5 bases to trimming and J lost 0 bases; unmatched junction nucleotides: 9. CDR1 is SGHKS and CDR2 is YYEKEE in the germline V gene (reference sequence). This CDR3 spans 18 amino acids. CDR3 nucleotides: TGTGCCAGCAGTCCTTTCGGACAGGGGGCCTCGAACACCGGGGAGCTGTTTTTT. As protein: CASSPFGQGASNTGELFF.

This clone was picked up a small number of times. The chain links TRBV10-3 to TRBJ2-2, with TRBD2 matching 10 bases. The CDR3 sequence is 15 residues long. V dropped 2 bases and J dropped 7; count of bases not matched to a gene: 4. Germline assignment: CDR1 ENHRY and CDR2 SYGVKD. In DNA, the CDR3 is TGTGCCATCAGTGAGACTAGCGGGATGGGCGGGGAGCTGTTTTTT. It codes for CAISETSGMGGELFF.

This clone was seen only once. The V gene is TRBV14, the J gene TRBJ1-1; 7 bases align to TRBD1. V trimming: 4 bases; J trimming: 2 bases; junction bases outside the gene matches: 4. This CDR3 has 14 residues. Germline loops: CDR1 SGHDN, CDR2 FVKESK. The CDR3 DNA reads as TGTGCCAGCAGCCCGACAGGGCTTAACACTGAAGCTTTCTTT. Amino acid sequence: CASSPTGLNTEAFF.

This clone was seen more than once but under ten times. In nucleotides, the CDR3 is TGTGCCAGCAGCTTGGTGGGGGGAAACATGGGTGGCTACACCTTC. The encoded protein is CASSLVGGNMGGYTF. The chain employs TRBV5-6 and TRBJ1-2; D perhaps matches TRBD1 (5 bases). CDR1 is SGHDT and CDR2 is YYEEEE in the germline V gene. The CDR3 covers 15 residues. V was shortened by 0 bases and J by 7 bases, with 16 bases between the two germline ends.

This clone appeared a few times. V usage is TRBV7-8 and J usage is TRBJ2-1, with 9 positions matching TRBD2. The CDR3 has 17 residues. Germline-derived CDR1 and CDR2 are SGHVS and FQNEAQ. V trimming: 2 bases; J trimming: 0 bases; junction bases outside the gene matches: 5. CDR3: CASSLWLAGSSYNEQFF. DNA of the CDR3: TGTGCCAGCAGCTTATGGCTAGCGGGGAGCTCCTACAATGAGCAGTTCTTC.

This sequence joins TRBV19 and TRBJ1-1; D is possibly TRBD1 (6 bases). Trimming took 5 bases from V and 1 from J, leaving 17 bases between them. The length of the CDR3 is 16 residues. In germline, CDR1 is LNHDA, CDR2 SQIVND (reference sequence). CDR3 DNA: TGTGCCAGTAGTCTTATACCAGGGGCAGGGAACACTGAAGCTTTCTTT. The encoded protein is CASSLIPGAGNTEAFF.

This rearrangement joins TRBV5-4 to TRBJ1-4; possibly TRBD1 for D (5 bases). Germline CDR1 and CDR2: SGHNT and YYREEE (reference sequence). This CDR3 contains 12 residues. The V gene lost 5 bases and the J gene lost 8 bases, with 10 bases spanning the gap. The CDR3 nucleotides are TGTGCCAGCAGAGGGACGGACGAAAAACTGTTTTTT. This gives the protein CASRGTDEKLFF.

This sequence joins TRBV2 and TRBJ2-2, with TRBD2 identical over 8 bases. Per the germline V gene, CDR1 is SNHLY and CDR2 is FYNNEI. This CDR3 spans 14 amino acids. Losses at the gene ends were 6 bases for V and 4 bases for J; bases not matched to a gene: 4. CDR3 nucleotides: TGTGCCAGCAGGGCCGGGACTAGCACCGGGGAGCTGTTTTTT. Amino acids: CASRAGTSTGELFF.

J is TRBJ1-5 and V is TRBV9; TRBD1 agrees at 10 bases. V dropped 2 bases and J dropped 9; count of bases not matched to a gene: 5. Germline CDR1 and CDR2: SGDLS and YYNGEE. CDR3 length: 14 amino acids. The CDR3 spells CASSVGDRGRPQHF. CDR3 in DNA: TGTGCCAGCAGCGTGGGGGACAGGGGACGGCCCCAGCATTTT.

The genes are TRBV9 and TRBJ2-7; possibly TRBD2 for D (6 bases). The CDR3 extends over 14 amino acids. Trimming pared 4 bases from V and 3 bases from J, leaving 14 bases between. The germline V gene has CDR1 SGDLS and CDR2 YYNGEE. The CDR3, as DNA: TGTGCCAGCAGCCATAGCGGCCAAAACTACGAGCAGTACTTC. Protein sequence: CASSHSGQNYEQYF. Full variable domain (missing parts from reference TRBV9 and TRBJ2-7): DSGVTQTPKHLITATGQRVTLRCSPRSGDLSVYWYQQSLDQGLQFLIQYYNGEERAKGNILERFSAQQFPDLHSELNLSSLELGDSALYFCASSHSGQNYEQYFGPGTRLTVT.